The sequence of this TCR beta chain was determined in a study of regulatory T cells in long-lasting Graves disease. The junction had 1 base not matched to a gene; V was cut back by 3 bases and J by 2 bases. Looked up from germline, CDR1 is KGHSH and CDR2 is LQKENI. CDR3 length equals 14 residues. This clonotype occurred many times. Building of the TCR beta libraries involved iRepertoire HTBI primers and Arm-PCR of CDR3 regions. TCRdb re-called the multiplex PCR reads through MiXCR, storing one row per CDR3 protein. The sample lists more than 400,000 distinct CDR3 sequences, about 15% seen once, with 9.5% to 12% in the top ten. The time point is: newly diagnosed GD, antithyroid drugs for less than 3 months. The authors made the TCR library using RNA they extracted from PBMCs. This sample also belongs to another study, concerning T cells in Graves' hyperthyroidism and ophthalmopathy.

The source of this sequence is a woman between 25 and 40 years old with Graves disease. The sequenced sample was peripheral blood mononuclear cells (PBMCs), obtained at new diagnosis, from a patient treated with antithyroid drugs. The chain has TRBV18 and TRBJ2-3; 8 positions agree with TRBD1. The DNA for the CDR3 is TGTGCCAGCTCACCGGACAGGGCCACAGATACGCAGTATTTT. Protein: CASSPDRATDTQYF.